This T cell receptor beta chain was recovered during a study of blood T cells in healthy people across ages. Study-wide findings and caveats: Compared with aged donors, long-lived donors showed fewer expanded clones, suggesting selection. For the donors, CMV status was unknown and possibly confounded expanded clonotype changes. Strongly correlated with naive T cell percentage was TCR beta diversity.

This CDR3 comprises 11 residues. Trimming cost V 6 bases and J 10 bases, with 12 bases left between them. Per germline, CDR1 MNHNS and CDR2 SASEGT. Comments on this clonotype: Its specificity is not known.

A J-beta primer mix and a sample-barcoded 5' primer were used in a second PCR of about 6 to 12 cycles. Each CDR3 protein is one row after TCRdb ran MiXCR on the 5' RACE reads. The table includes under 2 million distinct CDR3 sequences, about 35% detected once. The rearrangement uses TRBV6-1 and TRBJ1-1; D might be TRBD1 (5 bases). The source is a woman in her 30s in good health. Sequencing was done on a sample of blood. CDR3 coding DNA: TGTGCCAGCAGAGAGACAGTACGAGCTTTCTTT. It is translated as CASRETVRAFF.